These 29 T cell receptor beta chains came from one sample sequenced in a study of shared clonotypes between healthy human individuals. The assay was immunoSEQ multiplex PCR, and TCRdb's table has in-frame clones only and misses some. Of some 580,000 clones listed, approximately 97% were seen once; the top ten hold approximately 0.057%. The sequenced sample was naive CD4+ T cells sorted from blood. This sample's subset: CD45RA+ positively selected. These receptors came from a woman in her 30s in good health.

CDR3 DNA sequence: TGTGCCAGCAGCTACGGACTAGACCCAGGGGAGCAGTACTTC. This translates into CASSYGLDPGEQYF. The rearrangement links TRBV11-1 to TRBJ2-7; 7 bases are a match to TRBD2. The CDR3 loop spans 14 amino acids. Per the germline V gene, CDR1 is SGHAT and CDR2 is FQDESV (reference sequence). V was pared by 4 bases and J by 7 bases, with 10 bases of the junction left unmatched.

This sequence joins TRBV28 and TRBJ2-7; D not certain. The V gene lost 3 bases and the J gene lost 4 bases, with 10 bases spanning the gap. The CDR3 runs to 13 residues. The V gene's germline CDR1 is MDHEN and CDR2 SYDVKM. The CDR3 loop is CASSLSKVYEQYF. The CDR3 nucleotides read TGTGCCAGCAGTTTGAGCAAGGTATACGAGCAGTACTTC.

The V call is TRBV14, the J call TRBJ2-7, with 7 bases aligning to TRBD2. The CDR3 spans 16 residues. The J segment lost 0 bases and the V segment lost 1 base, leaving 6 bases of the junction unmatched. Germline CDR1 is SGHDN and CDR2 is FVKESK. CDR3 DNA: TGTGCCAGCAGCCAAGTGGGGCGGGAGAGCTCCTACGAGCAGTACTTC. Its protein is CASSQVGRESSYEQYF. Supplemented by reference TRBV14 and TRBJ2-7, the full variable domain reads EAGVTQFPSHSVIEKGQTVTLRCDPISGHDNLYWYRRVMGKEIKFLLHFVKESKQDESGMPNNRFLAERTGGTYSTLKVQPAELEDSGVYFCASSQVGRESSYEQYFGPGTRLTVT.

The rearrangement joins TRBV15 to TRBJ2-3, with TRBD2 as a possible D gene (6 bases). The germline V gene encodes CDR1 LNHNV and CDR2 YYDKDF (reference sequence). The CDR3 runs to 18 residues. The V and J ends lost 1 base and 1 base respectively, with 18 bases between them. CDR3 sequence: CATSRVLPRRERTDTQYF. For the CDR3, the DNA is TGTGCCACCAGCAGAGTTCTGCCCAGGCGGGAACGCACAGATACGCAGTATTTT.

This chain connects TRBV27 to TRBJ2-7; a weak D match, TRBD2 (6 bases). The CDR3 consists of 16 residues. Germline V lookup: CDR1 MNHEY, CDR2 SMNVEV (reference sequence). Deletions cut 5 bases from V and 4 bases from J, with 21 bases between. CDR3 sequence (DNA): TGTGCCAGCAGTACATACTTGTGGGGGAGGAAATACGAGCAGTACTTC. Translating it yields CASSTYLWGRKYEQYF.

CDR3 region: CSVAQGLRSHGYTF. The DNA of the CDR3 is TGCAGCGTTGCCCAGGGACTCAGATCCCATGGCTACACCTTC. The chain joins TRBV29-1 to TRBJ1-2; maybe TRBD1 (5 bases). V was cut by 4 bases and J by 6 bases, with 18 bases left in between. CDR3 length: 14 residues. Germline loops: CDR1 SQVTM, CDR2 ANQGSEA.

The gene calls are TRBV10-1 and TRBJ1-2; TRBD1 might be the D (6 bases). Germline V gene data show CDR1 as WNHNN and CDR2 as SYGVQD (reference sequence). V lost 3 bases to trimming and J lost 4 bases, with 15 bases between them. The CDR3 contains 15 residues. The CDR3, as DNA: TGCGCCAGCAGTGATAGTCGGGGGGCGGGCTATGGCTACACCTTC. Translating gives CASSDSRGAGYGYTF.

CDR3 in amino acids: CASSLTRSQTDTQYF. The CDR3 bases are TGTGCCAGCAGCCTTACCAGAAGTCAAACAGATACGCAGTATTTT. This chain joins TRBV11-2 and TRBJ2-3; no firm D call. V dropped 5 bases and J dropped 3 bases, with 15 bases sitting between them. CDR1 is SGHAT, CDR2 FQNNGV, per germline. CDR3 size: 15 residues.

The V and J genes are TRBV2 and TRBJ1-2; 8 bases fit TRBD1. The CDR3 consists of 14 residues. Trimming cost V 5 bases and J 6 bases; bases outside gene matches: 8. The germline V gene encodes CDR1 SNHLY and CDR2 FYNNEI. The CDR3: CASSRTGLNHGYTF. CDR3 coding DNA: TGTGCCAGCAGTAGGACAGGGCTTAATCATGGCTACACCTTC.

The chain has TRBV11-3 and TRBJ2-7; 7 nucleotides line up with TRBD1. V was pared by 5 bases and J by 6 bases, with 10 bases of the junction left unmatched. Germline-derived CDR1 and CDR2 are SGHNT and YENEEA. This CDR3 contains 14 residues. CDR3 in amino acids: CASSLRQGSGEQYF. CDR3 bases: TGTGCCAGCAGCCTCCGACAGGGAAGCGGCGAGCAGTACTTC. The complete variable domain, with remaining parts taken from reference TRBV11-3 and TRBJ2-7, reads EAGVVQSPRYKIIEKKQPVAFWCNPISGHNTLYWYLQNLGQGPELLIRYENEEAVDDSQLPKDRFSAERLKGVDSTLKIQPAELGDSAVYLCASSLRQGSGEQYFGPGTRLTVT.

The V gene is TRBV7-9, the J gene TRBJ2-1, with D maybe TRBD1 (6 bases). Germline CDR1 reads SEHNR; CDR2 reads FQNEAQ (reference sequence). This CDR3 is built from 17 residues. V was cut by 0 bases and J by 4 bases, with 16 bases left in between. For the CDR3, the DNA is TGTGCCAGCAGCTTAGCGCGGGCCGGGACAAAGTACAATGAGCAGTTCTTC. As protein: CASSLARAGTKYNEQFF.

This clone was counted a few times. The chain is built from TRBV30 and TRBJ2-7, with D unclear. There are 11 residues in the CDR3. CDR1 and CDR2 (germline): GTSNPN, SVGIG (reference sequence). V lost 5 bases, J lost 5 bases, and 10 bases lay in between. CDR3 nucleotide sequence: TGTGCCTGGGGAACCCTCCACGAGCAGTACTTC. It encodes CAWGTLHEQYF.

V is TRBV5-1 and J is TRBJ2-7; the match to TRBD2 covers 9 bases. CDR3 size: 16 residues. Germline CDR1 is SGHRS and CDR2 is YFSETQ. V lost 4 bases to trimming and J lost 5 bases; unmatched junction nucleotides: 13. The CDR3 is CASSPTAGTSIDEQYF. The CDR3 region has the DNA TGCGCCAGCAGCCCCACAGCCGGGACTAGCATCGACGAGCAGTACTTC.

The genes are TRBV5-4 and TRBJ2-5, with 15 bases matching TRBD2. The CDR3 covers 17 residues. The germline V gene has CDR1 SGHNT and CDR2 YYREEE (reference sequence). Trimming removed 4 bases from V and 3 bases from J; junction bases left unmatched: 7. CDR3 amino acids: CASSKPGLAGGEETQYF. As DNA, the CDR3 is TGTGCCAGCAGCAAACCGGGACTAGCGGGGGGTGAAGAGACCCAGTACTTC. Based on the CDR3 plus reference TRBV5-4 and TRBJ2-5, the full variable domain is ETGVTQSPTHLIKTRGQQVTLRCSSQSGHNTVSWYQQALGQGPQFIFQYYREEENGRGNFPPRFSGLQFPNYSSELNVNALELDDSALYLCASSKPGLAGGEETQYFGPGTRLLVL.

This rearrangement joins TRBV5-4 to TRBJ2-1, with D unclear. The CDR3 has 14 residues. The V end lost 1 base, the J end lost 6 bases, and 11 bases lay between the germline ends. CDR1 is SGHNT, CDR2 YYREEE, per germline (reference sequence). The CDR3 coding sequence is TGTGCCAGCAGCTTGAGTGCCGGCCTCAATGAGCAGTTCTTC. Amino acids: CASSLSAGLNEQFF.

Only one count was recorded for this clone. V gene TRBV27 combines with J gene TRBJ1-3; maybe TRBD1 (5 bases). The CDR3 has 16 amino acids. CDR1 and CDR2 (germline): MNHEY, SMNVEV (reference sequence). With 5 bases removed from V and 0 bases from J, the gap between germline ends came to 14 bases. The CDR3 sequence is CASSPGGLPSGNTIYF. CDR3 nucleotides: TGTGCCAGCAGTCCCGGGGGGTTACCCTCTGGAAACACCATATATTTT.

CDR3 DNA sequence: TGTGCCAGCACCGTACTTCGGGAGCAGTTCTTC. Its protein product is CASTVLREQFF. The rearrangement joins TRBV7-9 to TRBJ2-1; no clear D. Germline CDR1 reads SEHNR; CDR2 reads FQNEAQ (reference sequence). There are 11 residues in the CDR3. V was cut by 7 bases and J by 10 bases, with 11 bases left in between.

The DNA for the CDR3 is TGTGCCAGCAGAACGGGACAGGGGGCCTACGAGCAGTACTTC. Translated, it gives CASRTGQGAYEQYF. V is TRBV28 and J is TRBJ2-7; 11 positions match TRBD1. CDR3 size: 14 residues. CDR1 is MDHEN and CDR2 is SYDVKM in the germline V gene. With V trimmed by 6 bases and J by 2 bases, 3 bases remained unmatched.

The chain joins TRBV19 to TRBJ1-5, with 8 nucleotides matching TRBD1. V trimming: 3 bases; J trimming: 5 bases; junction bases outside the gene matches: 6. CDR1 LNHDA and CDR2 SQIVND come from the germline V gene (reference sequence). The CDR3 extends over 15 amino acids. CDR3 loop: CASSIRQGAHQPQHF. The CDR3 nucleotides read TGTGCCAGTAGTATTCGGCAGGGGGCCCATCAGCCCCAGCATTTT.

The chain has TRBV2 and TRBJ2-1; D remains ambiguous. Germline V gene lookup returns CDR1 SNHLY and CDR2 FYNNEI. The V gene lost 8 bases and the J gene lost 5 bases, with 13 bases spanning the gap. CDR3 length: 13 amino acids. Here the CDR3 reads CASSRSLDNEQFF. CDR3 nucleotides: TGTGCCAGCTCTAGATCCCTTGACAATGAGCAGTTCTTC.

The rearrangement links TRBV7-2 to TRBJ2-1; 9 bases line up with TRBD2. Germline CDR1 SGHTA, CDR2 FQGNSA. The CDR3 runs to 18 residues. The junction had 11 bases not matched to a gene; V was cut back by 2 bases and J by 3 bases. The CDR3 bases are TGTGCCAGCAGCTTAAAGTATCTAGCGGGATCGCTCTACAATGAGCAGTTCTTC. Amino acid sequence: CASSLKYLAGSLYNEQFF.

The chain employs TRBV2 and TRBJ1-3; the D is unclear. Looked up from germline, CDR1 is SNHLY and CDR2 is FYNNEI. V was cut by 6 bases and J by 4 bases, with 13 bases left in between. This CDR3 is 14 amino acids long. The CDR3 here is CASSGNPAGNTIYF. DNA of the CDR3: TGTGCCAGCAGCGGAAATCCGGCGGGAAACACCATATATTTT.

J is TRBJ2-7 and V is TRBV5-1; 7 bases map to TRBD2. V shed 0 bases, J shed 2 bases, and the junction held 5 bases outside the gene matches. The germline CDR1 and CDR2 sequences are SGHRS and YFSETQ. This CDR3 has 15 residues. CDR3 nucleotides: TGCGCCAGCAGCTTGGTCCAGGGAGGGACCTACGAGCAGTACTTC. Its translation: CASSLVQGGTYEQYF.

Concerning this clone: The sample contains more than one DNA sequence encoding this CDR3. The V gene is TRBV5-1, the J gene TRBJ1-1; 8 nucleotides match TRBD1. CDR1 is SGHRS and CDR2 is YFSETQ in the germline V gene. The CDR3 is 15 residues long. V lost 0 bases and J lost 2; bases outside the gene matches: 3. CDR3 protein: CASSLDGQGNTEAFF. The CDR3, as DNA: TGCGCCAGCAGCTTGGATGGACAGGGAAACACTGAAGCTTTCTTT.

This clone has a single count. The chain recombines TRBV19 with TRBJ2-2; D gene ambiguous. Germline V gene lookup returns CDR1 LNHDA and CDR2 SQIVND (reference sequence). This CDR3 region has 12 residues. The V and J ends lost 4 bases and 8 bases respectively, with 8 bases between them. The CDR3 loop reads CASSTGGGELFF. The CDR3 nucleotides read TGTGCCAGTAGTACGGGTGGAGGGGAGCTGTTTTTT. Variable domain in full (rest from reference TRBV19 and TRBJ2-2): DGGITQSPKYLFRKEGQNVTLSCEQNLNHDAMYWYRQDPGQGLRLIYYSQIVNDFQKGDIAEGYSVSREKKESFPLTVTSAQKNPTAFYLCASSTGGGELFFGEGSRLTVL.

The CDR3 DNA is TGTGCCAGCAGCTTCCGGGGGATAGATACGCAGTATTTT. Translation: CASSFRGIDTQYF. The V and J genes are TRBV11-2 and TRBJ2-3; possibly TRBD2 for D (6 bases). The V gene's germline CDR1 is SGHAT and CDR2 FQNNGV. CDR3 length: 13 amino acids. Trimming took off 3 bases at V and 5 bases at J, with 9 bases between the two ends.

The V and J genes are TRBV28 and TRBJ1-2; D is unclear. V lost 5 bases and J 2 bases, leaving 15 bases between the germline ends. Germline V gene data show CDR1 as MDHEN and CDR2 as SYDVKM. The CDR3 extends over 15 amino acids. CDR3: CASSPPGPENYGYTF. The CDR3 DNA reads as TGTGCCAGCAGTCCCCCCGGGCCGGAGAACTATGGCTACACCTTC.

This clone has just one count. The CDR3 region has the DNA TGTGCCACCTCCGGGACTAGATGGGTTCAGGTTCTCAATGAGCAGTTCTTC. This gives the protein CATSGTRWVQVLNEQFF. The chain uses TRBV15 and TRBJ2-1, with 8 bases identical to TRBD2. CDR1 LNHNV and CDR2 YYDKDF come from the germline V gene (reference sequence). Trimming at V came to 8 bases and at J to 6 bases, leaving 18 bases not matched to a gene. The CDR3 has 17 amino acids.

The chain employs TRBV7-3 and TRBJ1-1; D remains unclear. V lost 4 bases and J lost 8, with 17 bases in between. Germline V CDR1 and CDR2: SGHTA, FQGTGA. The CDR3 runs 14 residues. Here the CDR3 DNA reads TGTGCCAGCAGCTCGGGTGGGCCCCAGGAGGAAGCTTTCTTT. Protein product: CASSSGGPQEEAFF. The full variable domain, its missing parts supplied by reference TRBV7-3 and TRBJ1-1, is GAGVSQTPSNKVTEKGKYVELRCDPISGHTALYWYRQSLGQGPEFLIYFQGTGAADDSGLPNDRFFAVRPEGSVSTLKIQRTERGDSAVYLCASSSGGPQEEAFFGQGTRLTVV.